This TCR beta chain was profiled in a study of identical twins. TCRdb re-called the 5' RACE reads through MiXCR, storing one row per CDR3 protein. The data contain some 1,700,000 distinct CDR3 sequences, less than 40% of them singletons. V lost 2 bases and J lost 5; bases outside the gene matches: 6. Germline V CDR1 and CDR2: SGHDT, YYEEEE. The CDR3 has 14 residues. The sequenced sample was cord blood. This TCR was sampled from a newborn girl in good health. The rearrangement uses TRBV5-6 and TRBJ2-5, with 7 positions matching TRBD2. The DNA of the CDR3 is TGTGCCAGCAGCTTTATCCGGGAGGAGGAGACCCAGTACTTC. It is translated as CASSFIREEETQYF.